The clone carrying this T cell receptor beta chain has only one observation. The antigen is not known. This record belongs to a study of cytomegalovirus exposure and HLA in healthy donors. For the study at large: Within an early data release were roughly 90 million unique TCRs drawn from HLA-typed donors. Study-level results: In a later analysis, a missense DCLRE1C variant was linked to TCR beta V- and J-gene trimming. In a later analysis, a genetic analysis reported fewer productive-TCR N-insertions in an Asian-associated ancestry cluster than the cohort average.

Germline values: CDR1 ENHRY, CDR2 SYGVKD. V was clipped by 6 bases and J by 1 base, with 9 bases between them. This CDR3 spans 13 amino acids. A multiplex PCR was run with 60 Vbeta primers and 13 Jbeta primers. Original methodology: A later analysis counted about 80 million unique TCR beta chains, some 11 million shared. Sequencing was performed with immunoSEQ multiplex PCR; in TCRdb, only in-frame clones are kept and a portion is missing. Clone size and the V and J calls come from that table; the DNA yielded D and trimming. Of about 36,000 clones in the sample, 55% to 75% were seen once. The receptor was derived from a man younger than 45 in good health and CMV-seronegative. What was sequenced was PBMCs. This sequence joins TRBV10-3 and TRBJ2-5; D is perhaps TRBD1 (5 bases). In DNA, the CDR3 is TGTGCCATCAGGGGGCAGGTCCAAGAGACCCAGTACTTC. Protein: CAIRGQVQETQYF.